The entry below describes one T cell receptor (beta chain). The antigen is not known. Assay: immunoSEQ multiplex PCR; the TCRdb copy retains only in-frame clones and omits some. The top ten hold about 0.32% of the sample, which has 77,000 or so clones, 90% to 95% seen once. The data originate from a study of OX40 agonist ivuxolimab in advanced cancers. Study background: The patients received ivuxolimab by intravenous route every 2 weeks at 0.01 to 10 mg/kg. Aged 23 to 79 with a mean of about 60 years, they were about 78% male.

Regarding the study as a whole: The mean number of expanded clones was higher in CD8+ T cells than in CD4+.

The sequencing here drew on CD4+ or CD8+ T cells sorted from blood, taken in a trial of the OX40 agonist ivuxolimab. The receptor comes from an adult with an advanced solid tumor such as melanoma, head and neck, liver or kidney cancer.

The CDR3 nucleotides are TGTGCCAGTATAGGGGGACTAAGCACAGATACGCAGTATTTT. Translated: CASIGGLSTDTQYF. This chain links TRBV19 with TRBJ2-3, with D possibly being TRBD2 (7 bases). This CDR3 contains 14 residues. From germline, CDR1 is LNHDA and CDR2 SQIVND (reference sequence). V shed 7 bases and J shed 0 bases, with 11 bases lying between them.